These 13 T cell receptor beta chains came from one sample sequenced in a study of blood T cells in healthy people across ages. Together with a sample-barcoded 5' primer, a J-beta primer mix was included in a second PCR lasting roughly 6 to 12 cycles. TCRdb redid the calling of the 5' RACE reads with MiXCR, one entry per CDR3 protein. Of about 1,500,000 distinct CDR3 sequences in the sample, approximately 30% were seen once. Sequenced material: blood. The source is a woman aged 25 to 39 in good health.

This clonotype was seen a few times. CDR3 nucleotide sequence: TGTGCCAGCACAAGCGGGAGAGGGGGGGAGACCCAGTACTTC. Its protein is CASTSGRGGETQYF. This rearrangement joins TRBV6-6 to TRBJ2-5; 8 bases align to TRBD2. Trimming took 7 bases from V and 5 from J; bases not matched to a gene: 9. CDR1 is MNHNY, CDR2 SVGAGI, per germline (reference sequence). The CDR3 sequence is 14 residues long.

The V call is TRBV3-1, the J call TRBJ1-2; D unclear. The CDR3 totals 12 residues. V was clipped by 4 bases and J by 6 bases, with 9 bases between them. The germline V gene encodes CDR1 LGHDT and CDR2 YNNKEL (reference sequence). In nucleotides, the CDR3 is TGTGCCAGCAGCCGTGCCGCGGATGGCTACACCTTC. Protein sequence: CASSRAADGYTF.

With respect to this clonotype: One end of the junction varies from germline; a read error may be responsible. The chain recombines TRBV29-1 with TRBJ2-1; D possibly uses TRBD1 or TRBD2 (5 bases each). Germline V gene sequence: CDR1 SQVTM, CDR2 ANQGSEA. The CDR3 consists of 14 residues. The CDR3 sequence is CSVDRGADYNERFF. The CDR3 DNA reads TGCAGCGTTGACAGAGGGGCCGACTACAATGAGCGGTTCTTC.

CDR3 sequence reads: CASSLGPVAGTGTETQYF. The CDR3 DNA reads TGCGCCAGCAGCTTGGGTCCAGTTGCCGGGACAGGGACGGAGACCCAGTACTTC. The J gene is TRBJ2-5, the V gene TRBV5-1; 9 bases are a match to TRBD1. CDR3 size: 18 residues. CDR1 is SGHRS, CDR2 YFSETQ, per germline. V gave up 0 bases and J gave up 5 bases; unmatched junction bases: 14. Complete variable domain (other parts from reference TRBV5-1 and TRBJ2-5): KAGVTQTPRYLIKTRGQQVTLSCSPISGHRSVSWYQQTPGQGLQFLFEYFSETQRNKGNFPGRFSGRQFSNSRSEMNVSTLELGDSALYLCASSLGPVAGTGTETQYFGPGTRLLVL.

The CDR3 loop is CASSSAPRGGYEQYF. The DNA of the CDR3 is TGCGCCAGCAGCTCGGCACCGAGGGGGGGCTACGAGCAGTACTTC. The V call is TRBV5-1, the J call TRBJ2-7; D may be TRBD2 (7 bases). Trimming removed 3 bases from V and 3 bases from J, with 16 bases in between. The CDR3 has 15 residues. CDR1 is SGHRS and CDR2 is YFSETQ in the germline V gene.

This rearrangement joins TRBV4-1 to TRBJ1-1; 8 bases line up with TRBD1. CDR1 MGHRA and CDR2 YSYEKL come from the germline V gene. J gave up 1 base and V 1 base, and 2 bases lay outside the gene matches. The CDR3 covers 15 residues. The CDR3 loop is CASSQGQGWNTEAFF. The CDR3, as DNA: TGCGCCAGCAGCCAAGGACAGGGGTGGAACACTGAAGCTTTCTTT.

The chain combines TRBV12-3 or TRBV12-4 with TRBJ1-6; D call uncertain. The V gene lost 3 bases and the J gene lost 11 bases, with 8 bases spanning the gap. The CDR3 is 12 residues long. This chain's CDR3 is CASSFSETPLHF. The CDR3 DNA reads as TGTGCCAGCAGTTTTTCCGAAACACCCCTCCACTTT.

This chain connects TRBV3-1 to TRBJ2-1; 9 nucleotides line up with TRBD2. This CDR3 is 16 amino acids long. CDR1 is LGHDT and CDR2 is YNNKEL in the germline V gene (reference sequence). The ends lost 5 bases at V and 4 bases at J; junction bases unmatched: 9. As DNA, the CDR3 is TGTGCCAGCAGCACCCATGCGGGGGGGATTTACAATGAGCAGTTCTTC. This codes for CASSTHAGGIYNEQFF.

This clonotype appeared a few times. J is TRBJ2-1 and V is TRBV20-1, with 8 bases fitting TRBD2. In germline, CDR1 is DFQATT, CDR2 SNEGSKA (reference sequence). The CDR3 length is 15 residues. V was clipped by 3 bases and J by 8 bases; unmatched bases: 12. The CDR3 coding sequence is TGCAGTGCTAGTACGGGGACTAGAGGTTCGGATGAGCAGTTCTTC. Amino acid sequence: CSASTGTRGSDEQFF.

This chain connects TRBV18 to TRBJ1-2; D gene unclear. CDR1 and CDR2 from the germline V gene are KGHSH and LQKENI. Deletions cut 0 bases from V and 4 bases from J, with 12 bases between. The length of the CDR3 is 15 residues. The CDR3 here is CASSPPIGSVYGYTF. Here the CDR3 DNA reads TGTGCCAGCTCACCACCAATAGGGAGCGTCTATGGCTACACCTTC.

The V and J genes are TRBV5-1 and TRBJ2-7; D is possibly TRBD1 (6 bases). The germline CDR1 and CDR2 sequences are SGHRS and YFSETQ. Deletions cut 7 bases from V and 5 bases from J, with 22 bases between. The CDR3 runs to 15 residues. The CDR3 DNA sequence: TGCGCCAGCTCCGAGGGGACATCGACTCGCGACGAGCAGTACTTC. This translates into CASSEGTSTRDEQYF. The variable domain in full, completed from reference TRBV5-1 and TRBJ2-7, reads KAGVTQTPRYLIKTRGQQVTLSCSPISGHRSVSWYQQTPGQGLQFLFEYFSETQRNKGNFPGRFSGRQFSNSRSEMNVSTLELGDSALYLCASSEGTSTRDEQYFGPGTRLTVT.

This clonotype was counted between two and nine times. The chain couples TRBV7-3 to TRBJ1-1; a weak D match, TRBD1 (5 bases). CDR3 size: 15 residues. V was clipped by 8 bases and J by 8 bases, with 24 bases between them. In germline, CDR1 is SGHTA, CDR2 FQGTGA. CDR3 nucleotides: TGTGCCAGCTGCAGAACCTCGGGAGGGACGTCGGAAGCTTTCTTT. Translated, it gives CASCRTSGGTSEAFF.

This clonotype has at least ten counts. The chain recombines TRBV7-8 with TRBJ2-7, with TRBD2 as a possible D gene (5 bases). This CDR3 contains 16 residues. The germline gives CDR1 SGHVS, CDR2 FQNEAQ. Between the trimmed V and J ends, which lost 3 bases and 0 bases, there was a span of 15 bases. This CDR3 reads CASSFGESIDSYEQYF. CDR3 nucleotide sequence: TGTGCCAGCAGCTTTGGGGAGAGCATAGACTCCTACGAGCAGTACTTC.